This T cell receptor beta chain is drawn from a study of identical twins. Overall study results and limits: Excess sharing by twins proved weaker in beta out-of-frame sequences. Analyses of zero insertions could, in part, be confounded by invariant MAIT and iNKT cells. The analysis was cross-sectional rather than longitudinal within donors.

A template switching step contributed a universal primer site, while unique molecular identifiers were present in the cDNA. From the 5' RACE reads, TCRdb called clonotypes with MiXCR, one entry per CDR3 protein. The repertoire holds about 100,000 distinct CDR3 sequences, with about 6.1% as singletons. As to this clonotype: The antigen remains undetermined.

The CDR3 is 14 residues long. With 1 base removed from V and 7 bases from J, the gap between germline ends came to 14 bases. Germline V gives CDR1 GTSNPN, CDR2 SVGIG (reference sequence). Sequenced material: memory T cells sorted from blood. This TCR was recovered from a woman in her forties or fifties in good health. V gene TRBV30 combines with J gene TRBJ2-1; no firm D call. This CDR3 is CAWSGSRLGNEQFF. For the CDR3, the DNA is TGTGCCTGGAGTGGGTCTCGTCTGGGGAATGAGCAGTTCTTC.